These 12 T cell receptor beta chains originate from one sample sequenced in a study of blood T cell repertoires in COVID-19. Assay: immunoSEQ multiplex PCR; the TCRdb copy retains only in-frame clones and omits some. The sample consists of 150,000 to 250,000 clones, roughly 80% of them appearing once. Sequencing was carried out using peripheral blood. All receptors come from a woman between 40 and 50 years old with COVID-19, enrolled during active disease.

In the case of this clone: Other DNA variants within this sample encode the same CDR3. J is TRBJ1-2 and V is TRBV3-1 (or the pseudogene TRBV3-2), with 8 bases identical to TRBD1. Trimming at V came to 4 bases and at J to 7 bases, leaving 5 bases not matched to a gene. CDR1 is LGHDT, CDR2 YNNKEL, per germline (reference sequence). The CDR3 is 13 amino acids. In DNA form, the CDR3 reads TGTGCCAGCAGCCCCGGACAGGGCGGTGGCTACACCTTC. This encodes CASSPGQGGGYTF.

In this sample, this clone turned up once. J is TRBJ1-1 and V is TRBV23-1; 8 positions match TRBD1. Being an ORF, TRBV23-1 has a function that is uncertain. CDR3 size: 10 residues. The J segment lost 11 bases and the V segment lost 9 bases, leaving 5 bases of the junction unmatched. Here the CDR3 DNA reads TGCGCCAGGTCAGGGGGCGATGCTTTCTTT. Translated: CARSGGDAFF.

The chain has TRBV5-6 and TRBJ1-4; 7 bases agree with TRBD1. From germline, CDR1 is SGHDT and CDR2 YYEEEE. This CDR3 comprises 16 residues. Losses at the gene ends were 4 bases for V and 5 bases for J; bases not matched to a gene: 11. In nucleotides, the CDR3 is TGTGCCAGCAGCGAAAGGTGGGACAGACCGAATGAAAAACTGTTTTTT. Translated, it gives CASSERWDRPNEKLFF.

The chain recombines TRBV30 with TRBJ2-1; TRBD2 is a possible D gene (5 bases). V was clipped by 3 bases and J by 9 bases, with 6 bases between them. The CDR3 is made up of 10 amino acids. In germline, CDR1 is GTSNPN, CDR2 SVGIG (reference sequence). CDR3: CAWSSGEQFF. The CDR3 bases are TGTGCCTGGAGCAGCGGTGAGCAGTTCTTC.

This chain links TRBV6-2 or TRBV6-3 with TRBJ1-5, with unresolved D. Germline V CDR1 and CDR2: MNHEY, SVGEGT. This CDR3 contains 15 residues. The germline V and J ends were trimmed by 5 bases and 6 bases, with 17 bases remaining between them. The DNA for the CDR3 is TGTGCCAGCAGTATCCCCACTGAAGCGGGTCAGCCCCAGCATTTT. This encodes CASSIPTEAGQPQHF.

The chain couples TRBV4-2 to TRBJ1-1; tentatively, D is TRBD1 (5 bases). This CDR3 contains 14 residues. Germline CDR1 LGHNA, CDR2 YNFKEQ. V dropped 1 base and J dropped 1 base, with 7 bases sitting between them. This CDR3 reads CASSQGQKNTEAFF. As DNA, the CDR3 is TGTGCCAGCAGCCAAGGACAGAAGAACACTGAAGCTTTCTTT.

The V gene is TRBV7-2, the J gene TRBJ1-2; maybe TRBD1 (5 bases). V lost 1 base to trimming and J lost 8 bases, with 17 bases between them. The CDR3 contains 15 residues. Germline V gene lookup returns CDR1 SGHTA and CDR2 FQGNSA. CDR3: CASSLGYAQGLGYTF. The CDR3 DNA reads TGTGCCAGCAGCTTAGGATATGCGCAGGGCTTAGGCTACACCTTC.

This rearrangement joins TRBV11-1 to TRBJ2-5, with D perhaps TRBD1 (7 bases). There are 16 residues in the CDR3. V was shortened by 2 bases and J by 4 bases, with 17 bases between the two germline ends. Germline V gene sequence: CDR1 SGHAT, CDR2 FQDESV (reference sequence). In nucleotides, the CDR3 is TGTGCCAGCAGCTTAACCCTAGCGAAGGGGGCAGAGACCCAGTACTTC. Translation: CASSLTLAKGAETQYF.

The chain carries TRBV12-3 or TRBV12-4 and TRBJ1-2; D not resolved. The CDR3 is made up of 11 amino acids. Trimming removed 3 bases at V and 7 bases at J, with 6 bases between. CDR3: CASSFPGGYTF. The CDR3 DNA reads TGTGCCAGCAGTTTCCCAGGTGGCTACACCTTC.

The genes are TRBV5-5 and TRBJ2-2; a possible D gene is TRBD1 (7 bases). With 4 bases removed from V and 7 bases from J, the gap between germline ends came to 20 bases. The CDR3 is made up of 16 amino acids. The germline V gene has CDR1 SGHKS and CDR2 YYEKEE (reference sequence). The CDR3 here is CASSPIWQGGGGELFF. The CDR3 nucleotides read TGTGCCAGCAGCCCCATCTGGCAGGGGGGCGGCGGGGAGCTGTTTTTT.

This sequence joins TRBV9 and TRBJ2-3, with TRBD2 identical over 9 bases. Germline CDR1 is SGDLS and CDR2 is YYNGEE. The junction had 10 bases not matched to a gene; V was cut back by 4 bases and J by 4 bases. The CDR3 spans 16 residues. The CDR3 is CASSLRGGARSDTQYF. As DNA, the CDR3 is TGTGCCAGCAGCCTCCGCGGGGGGGCCCGGTCAGATACGCAGTATTTT.

The chain couples TRBV9 to TRBJ2-3, with 11 bases aligning to TRBD1. Germline V CDR1 and CDR2: SGDLS, YYNGEE. The CDR3 is 15 residues long. V gave up 3 bases and J gave up 4 bases; unmatched junction bases: 4. The CDR3 is CASSAGTGGADTQYF. CDR3 nucleotide sequence: TGTGCCAGCAGCGCGGGGACAGGGGGGGCAGATACGCAGTATTTT.